These 30 T cell receptor beta chains were all obtained from the same sample, sequenced in a study of OX40 agonist ivuxolimab in advanced cancers. TCRdb's table, derived via immunoSEQ multiplex PCR, lists solely in-frame clones and lacks some. The sample lists 50,000 to 70,000 clones, 85% to 90% occurring once. This sample comprised CD4+ or CD8+ T cells sorted from blood, obtained in a trial of the OX40 agonist ivuxolimab. All receptors come from an adult with an advanced solid tumor such as melanoma, head and neck, liver or kidney cancer.

The V call is TRBV27, the J call TRBJ1-2; TRBD1 aligns across 8 bases. V lost 1 base, J lost 4 bases, and 5 bases stayed unmatched. Germline V gene lookup returns CDR1 MNHEY and CDR2 SMNVEV (reference sequence). This CDR3 comprises 15 residues. The CDR3 spells CASSLYQGATYGYTF. CDR3 DNA sequence: TGTGCCAGCAGTTTATATCAGGGGGCGACCTATGGCTACACCTTC.

This clone was observed a few times. The chain recombines TRBV27 with TRBJ1-2; TRBD1 is a possible D gene (5 bases). CDR3 length: 13 amino acids. Trimming removed 5 bases at V and 4 bases at J, with 11 bases between. Germline CDR1 reads MNHEY; CDR2 reads SMNVEV (reference sequence). The CDR3 region has the DNA TGTGCCAGCAGTCCCGGGGCGTCCTATGGCTACACCTTC. Translating gives CASSPGASYGYTF.

This chain connects TRBV5-4 to TRBJ2-7; 11 nucleotides agree with TRBD2. The J segment lost 1 base and the V segment lost 4 bases, leaving 7 bases of the junction unmatched. Germline-derived CDR1 and CDR2 are SGHNT and YYREEE (reference sequence). The CDR3 runs to 16 residues. DNA for the CDR3: TGTGCCAGCAGCGGCGCAGGGACTAGCGGATCCTACGAGCAGTACTTC. It specifies CASSGAGTSGSYEQYF. Variable domain in full (rest from reference TRBV5-4 and TRBJ2-7): ETGVTQSPTHLIKTRGQQVTLRCSSQSGHNTVSWYQQALGQGPQFIFQYYREEENGRGNFPPRFSGLQFPNYSSELNVNALELDDSALYLCASSGAGTSGSYEQYFGPGTRLTVT.

The V call is TRBV28, the J call TRBJ2-2; D possibly uses TRBD1 or TRBD2 (5 bases each). The V gene lost 2 bases and the J gene lost 6 bases, with 7 bases spanning the gap. Per germline, CDR1 MDHEN and CDR2 SYDVKM. The CDR3 has 13 amino acids. CDR3 residues: CASSLRGPGELFF. CDR3 bases: TGTGCCAGCAGTTTAAGGGGACCCGGGGAGCTGTTTTTT.

This clone has just one count. CDR3 residues: CASSHRGLGTEAFF. CDR3 coding DNA: TGTGCCAGCAGCCACAGAGGTTTGGGCACTGAAGCTTTCTTT. The chain is built from TRBV6-5 and TRBJ1-1; D uncertain. Trimming took off 6 bases at V and 4 bases at J, with 15 bases between the two ends. This CDR3 is built from 14 residues. From germline, CDR1 is MNHEY and CDR2 SVGAGI.

There are a few counts of this clone. The V and J genes are TRBV9 and TRBJ2-7; a weak D match, TRBD1 (6 bases). Trimming took 0 bases from V and 0 from J, leaving 7 bases between them. The CDR3 has 14 residues. Per germline, CDR1 SGDLS and CDR2 YYNGEE. The CDR3 nucleotides are TGTGCCAGCAGCGTAGAGGACAGCTCCTACGAGCAGTACTTC. The encoded protein is CASSVEDSSYEQYF. The whole variable domain, filled in from reference TRBV9 and TRBJ2-7, reads DSGVTQTPKHLITATGQRVTLRCSPRSGDLSVYWYQQSLDQGLQFLIQYYNGEERAKGNILERFSAQQFPDLHSELNLSSLELGDSALYFCASSVEDSSYEQYFGPGTRLTVT.

The gene calls are TRBV13 and TRBJ2-7; tentatively, D is TRBD1 (6 bases). Trimming cost V 0 bases and J 4 bases, with 13 bases left between them. Germline assignment: CDR1 PRHDT and CDR2 FYEKMQ (reference sequence). The CDR3 loop spans 15 amino acids. The CDR3 DNA follows: TGTGCCAGCAGCTTAGGGCAGGGGCCCAATTACGAGCAGTACTTC. Translating gives CASSLGQGPNYEQYF.

This sequence joins TRBV27 and TRBJ1-3, with D unresolved. The ends were cut back, 6 bases at V and 1 base at J, with 13 bases in the middle. CDR1 is MNHEY and CDR2 is SMNVEV in the germline V gene (reference sequence). The CDR3 is 15 amino acids. CDR3 nucleotides: TGTGCCAGCAGCCTCATCGGTGATTCTGGAAACACCATATATTTT. Its protein product is CASSLIGDSGNTIYF.

CDR3 nucleotides: TGTGCCAGCAGCCTCCCCGACAGTTTAGAGACCCAGTACTTC. Its protein is CASSLPDSLETQYF. V is TRBV5-5 and J is TRBJ2-5; D is possibly TRBD1 (5 bases). V was trimmed by 4 bases and J by 4 bases, leaving 14 bases between them. CDR1 and CDR2 (germline): SGHKS, YYEKEE (reference sequence). The CDR3 contains 14 residues.

Details on this clone: Other nucleotide sequences from this sample produce the same CDR3. The rearrangement uses TRBV2 and TRBJ1-1, with a tentative D call TRBD1 (6 bases). V lost 9 bases, J lost 8 bases, and 13 bases lay in between. The CDR3 sequence is 11 residues long. Germline V lookup: CDR1 SNHLY, CDR2 FYNNEI. CDR3 nucleotide sequence: TGTGCCAGTGGTAACAGGGTAGAAGCTTTCTTT. This encodes CASGNRVEAFF.

The CDR3 is CASSQQGLQPQHF. The CDR3 DNA reads TGTGCCAGCAGTCAACAGGGTCTACAGCCCCAGCATTTT. V is TRBV2 and J is TRBJ1-5, with D perhaps matching TRBD1 (6 bases). V was shortened by 5 bases and J by 7 bases, with 12 bases between the two germline ends. This CDR3 has 13 residues. CDR1 and CDR2 from the germline V gene are SNHLY and FYNNEI.

The V gene is TRBV27, the J gene TRBJ1-1; 7 bases line up with TRBD1. The junction had 7 bases not matched to a gene; V was cut back by 2 bases and J by 7 bases. The CDR3 has 14 residues. CDR1 MNHEY and CDR2 SMNVEV come from the germline V gene (reference sequence). In DNA form, the CDR3 reads TGTGCCAGCAGTTTAATGTCGGGACAGATTGAAGCTTTCTTT. Its protein is CASSLMSGQIEAFF.

The rearrangement links TRBV7-9 to TRBJ1-1; D possibly corresponds to TRBD1 (6 bases). Trimming pared 2 bases from V and 0 bases from J, leaving 10 bases between. This CDR3 comprises 15 residues. CDR1 is SEHNR and CDR2 is FQNEAQ in the germline V gene (reference sequence). The CDR3 region has the DNA TGTGCCAGCAGCTTATTGACAGGAATGAACACTGAAGCTTTCTTT. Residues: CASSLLTGMNTEAFF.

The chain employs TRBV10-1 and TRBJ2-7, with D unclear. CDR3 size: 13 residues. With 3 bases removed from V and 3 bases from J, the gap between germline ends came to 9 bases. Germline V CDR1 and CDR2: WNHNN, SYGVQD (reference sequence). CDR3 residues: CASSDQLNYEQYF. The CDR3, as DNA: TGCGCCAGCAGTGATCAGTTGAACTACGAGCAGTACTTC.

The V and J genes are TRBV9 and TRBJ2-3; D is possibly TRBD1 or TRBD2 (6 bases each). The germline V gene has CDR1 SGDLS and CDR2 YYNGEE. Trimming cost V 2 bases and J 1 base, with 14 bases left between them. The CDR3 is 16 residues long. CDR3 region: CASSVRWRGGTDTQYF. The CDR3 DNA follows: TGTGCCAGCAGCGTGAGGTGGAGGGGGGGCACAGATACGCAGTATTTT.

The chain carries TRBV7-3 and TRBJ2-1; 7 bases agree with TRBD1. V dropped 5 bases and J dropped 3; count of bases not matched to a gene: 10. The CDR3 has 16 residues. Looked up from germline, CDR1 is SGHTA and CDR2 is FQGTGA. Here the CDR3 DNA reads TGTGCCAGCAGCCATAGGGGGCCCGATATCTACAATGAGCAGTTCTTC. It is translated as CASSHRGPDIYNEQFF.

This chain connects TRBV15 to TRBJ2-1; 8 nucleotides line up with TRBD1. After removal of 0 bases from V and 9 bases from J, the junction contained 13 bases not matched to a gene. Germline V gives CDR1 LNHNV, CDR2 YYDKDF (reference sequence). CDR3 length equals 17 residues. The CDR3 reads CATSRDAPGQGAGEQFF. CDR3 in DNA: TGTGCCACCAGCAGAGACGCCCCAGGGCAGGGGGCCGGTGAGCAGTTCTTC.

The chain carries TRBV29-1 and TRBJ2-5; tentative D call: TRBD1 (5 bases). The CDR3 has 12 amino acids. CDR1 SQVTM and CDR2 ANQGSEA come from the germline V gene. CDR3: CSPRYQGETQYF. CDR3 sequence (DNA): TGCAGTCCACGTTACCAGGGCGAGACCCAGTACTTC.

The chain links TRBV7-8 to TRBJ1-2, with 12 bases fitting TRBD1. This CDR3 spans 16 amino acids. V lost 4 bases to trimming and J lost 8 bases; unmatched junction nucleotides: 11. Germline V gene lookup returns CDR1 SGHVS and CDR2 FQNEAQ. This chain's CDR3 is CASSSPGTGGDLGYTF. The CDR3 region has the DNA TGTGCCAGCAGCTCCCCCGGGACAGGGGGCGATTTAGGCTACACCTTC.

The chain combines TRBV30 with TRBJ2-7; D perhaps matches TRBD1 (6 bases). In germline, CDR1 is GTSNPN, CDR2 SVGIG (reference sequence). This CDR3 is built from 13 residues. Trimming removed 7 bases at V and 2 bases at J, with 15 bases between. CDR3 region: CAYSTGFPYEQYF. CDR3 coding DNA: TGTGCCTACTCAACAGGGTTCCCCTACGAGCAGTACTTC.

The V gene is TRBV5-6, the J gene TRBJ1-1; TRBD1 is a possible D gene (5 bases). Trimming removed 4 bases from V and 3 bases from J, with 13 bases in between. The CDR3 runs 14 residues. The germline V gene encodes CDR1 SGHDT and CDR2 YYEEEE. As DNA, the CDR3 is TGTGCCAGCAGCCCCGCTGGGGCCTACACTGAAGCTTTCTTT. This sequence encodes CASSPAGAYTEAFF.

V is TRBV6-5 and J is TRBJ1-5, with a weak D call TRBD1 (5 bases). This CDR3 region has 14 residues. V was cut by 6 bases and J by 5 bases, with 14 bases left in between. In germline, CDR1 is MNHEY, CDR2 SVGAGI. The CDR3 DNA is TGTGCCAGCAGCTCCCTGGGGGGAGATCAGCCCCAGCATTTT. Translated, it gives CASSSLGGDQPQHF.

The CDR3 DNA sequence: TGTGCCAGTAGTATAACGGGAAGCCTCTACGAGCAGTACTTC. Amino acid sequence: CASSITGSLYEQYF. J is TRBJ2-7 and V is TRBV19; D is possibly TRBD2 (5 bases). This CDR3 contains 14 residues. CDR1 is LNHDA and CDR2 is SQIVND in the germline V gene (reference sequence). V was cut by 2 bases and J by 3 bases, with 11 bases left in between.

This chain uses TRBV19 with TRBJ1-1, with D possibly TRBD1 on 6 matching bases. The CDR3 covers 16 residues. V lost 3 bases and J lost 1, with 15 bases in between. Per germline, CDR1 LNHDA and CDR2 SQIVND (reference sequence). The CDR3 sequence is CASSMLPGEGNTEAFF. CDR3 nucleotides: TGTGCCAGTAGTATGTTGCCAGGGGAAGGGAACACTGAAGCTTTCTTT. Combining the CDR3 with reference TRBV19 and TRBJ1-1 gives the whole variable domain DGGITQSPKYLFRKEGQNVTLSCEQNLNHDAMYWYRQDPGQGLRLIYYSQIVNDFQKGDIAEGYSVSREKKESFPLTVTSAQKNPTAFYLCASSMLPGEGNTEAFFGQGTRLTVV.

This clone was seen more than once but under ten times. The J gene is TRBJ1-5, the V gene TRBV6-4, with D perhaps matching TRBD1 (6 bases). Trimming removed 8 bases from V and 0 bases from J, with 23 bases in between. This CDR3 has 18 amino acids. CDR1 MRHNA and CDR2 SNTAGT come from the germline V gene. CDR3 in amino acids: CASGGSCLRDISNQPQHF. The CDR3 DNA follows: TGTGCCAGCGGAGGTAGTTGCCTCAGGGACATTAGCAATCAGCCCCAGCATTTT.

V and J are TRBV28 and TRBJ2-7, with D perhaps assigned TRBD1 or TRBD2 (6 bases each). This CDR3 comprises 15 residues. Trimming shortened V by 2 bases and J by 3 bases, and 14 bases separated the two germline ends. CDR1 and CDR2 (germline): MDHEN, SYDVKM. The DNA of the CDR3 is TGTGCCAGCAGTTTAGAACAGGGAGGTGACTACGAGCAGTACTTC. It encodes CASSLEQGGDYEQYF.

The chain uses TRBV2 and TRBJ2-1, with D unclear. Trimming shortened V by 7 bases and J by 7 bases, and 11 bases separated the two germline ends. The CDR3 totals 12 residues. Germline lookup yields CDR1 SNHLY and CDR2 FYNNEI. The CDR3 spells CASIYGGNEQFF. The CDR3 nucleotides are TGTGCCAGCATATACGGCGGAAATGAGCAGTTCTTC.

The gene calls are TRBV7-9 and TRBJ2-5; 7 nucleotides agree with TRBD1. In germline, CDR1 is SEHNR, CDR2 FQNEAQ (reference sequence). V trimming: 1 base; J trimming: 0 bases; junction bases outside the gene matches: 2. The CDR3 has 15 amino acids. CDR3 DNA sequence: TGTGCCAGCAGCTTAGGGCAGGGGGACCAAGAGACCCAGTACTTC. Translating it yields CASSLGQGDQETQYF.

The chain couples TRBV30 to TRBJ2-2; D remains ambiguous. The CDR3 is made up of 11 amino acids. V was trimmed by 3 bases and J by 6 bases, leaving 5 bases between them. The germline V gene encodes CDR1 GTSNPN and CDR2 SVGIG (reference sequence). CDR3 loop: CAWRDPGELFF. CDR3 nucleotide sequence: TGTGCCTGGAGAGATCCCGGGGAGCTGTTTTTT.

V and J are TRBV5-1 and TRBJ2-1; D call uncertain. Germline-derived CDR1 and CDR2 are SGHRS and YFSETQ. V was shortened by 6 bases and J by 8 bases, with 21 bases between the two germline ends. This CDR3 comprises 15 residues. The CDR3 region is CASNPFVALSDEQFF. DNA for the CDR3: TGCGCCAGCAATCCCTTTGTGGCTTTAAGCGATGAGCAGTTCTTC.